This note documents a single T cell receptor beta chain sequence. The antigen remains unidentified. In the authors' workflow: Lowest detectable productive clonotype frequency was 2.59 x 10-5. The repertoire was sequenced with immunoSEQ multiplex PCR; TCRdb's copy has only in-frame clones and lacks some. V, J and clone size are taken as reported in that table, and D and trimming were inferred from the DNA itself. The table has about 30,000 clones, around three quarters seen once. The source of the sample is a study of STAT5B mutations in CD4+ large granular lymphocyte leukemia. General study points: Patient CD4-sorted repertoires looked more clonal than healthy CD4+ repertoires, even without putative leukemic clones.

The sequence was collected from a human donor in good health. Input material: CD4+ T cells from blood buffy coats.

The CDR3, as DNA: TGTGCCAGCAGACCACCCCCGGGACAGGGCTCCTACGAGCAGTACTTC. It specifies CASRPPPGQGSYEQYF. This chain connects TRBV28 to TRBJ2-7; 9 positions agree with TRBD1. After removal of 6 bases from V and 0 bases from J, the junction contained 9 bases not matched to a gene. Germline-derived CDR1 and CDR2 are MDHEN and SYDVKM. The length of the CDR3 is 16 residues.